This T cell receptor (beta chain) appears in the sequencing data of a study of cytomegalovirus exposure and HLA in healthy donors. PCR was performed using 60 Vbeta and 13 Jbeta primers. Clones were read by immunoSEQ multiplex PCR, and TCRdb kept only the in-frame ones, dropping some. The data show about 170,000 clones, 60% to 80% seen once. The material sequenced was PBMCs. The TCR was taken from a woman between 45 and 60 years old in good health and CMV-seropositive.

The CDR3 bases are TGTGCCAGCAGTGACCAGGGGGGCACAGATACGCAGTATTTT. Translated: CASSDQGGTDTQYF. The rearrangement uses TRBV2 and TRBJ2-3, with TRBD1 matching 7 bases. CDR3 length equals 14 residues. V trimming: 3 bases; J trimming: 1 base; junction bases outside the gene matches: 1. Germline V gene lookup returns CDR1 SNHLY and CDR2 FYNNEI.